These 9 T cell receptor beta chains originate from one sample sequenced in a study of Ad26.COV2.S vaccination and SARS-CoV-2 variants. This sample's treatment: roughly 19 received Ad26.COV2.S at low or high dose, single or two shots; 5 received placebo; per-sample allocation not given. Specimen acquisition occurred on day 63 following the initial vaccine or placebo injection. Here immunoSEQ multiplex PCR was the method, and the copy in TCRdb shows in-frame clones only, minus some. The data contain nearly 400,000 clones, about 91% of them seen just once; the ten biggest clones take up under 2%. The specimen comprised peripheral blood, sampled in a trial of Ad26.COV2.S vaccine versus placebo. These TCRs come from a person aged 18-60 years who received the Ad26.COV2.S COVID-19 vaccine or a placebo.

This clone was observed once. V and J are TRBV7-2 and TRBJ2-3, with 8 bases that match TRBD2. Per the germline V gene, CDR1 is SGHTA and CDR2 is FQGNSA. The V and J ends lost 5 bases and 2 bases, in that order; junction bases with no gene match: 9. This CDR3 has 16 amino acids. The CDR3 nucleotides are TGTGCCAGCAGCACCCGGGGGGGACGTACCACAGATACGCAGTATTTT. Protein product: CASSTRGGRTTDTQYF.

This chain joins TRBV11-2 and TRBJ2-6; D unclear. Trimming left V 2 bases short and J 0 bases short, with 8 bases between. The germline V gene encodes CDR1 SGHAT and CDR2 FQNNGV. This CDR3 comprises 16 residues. CDR3 sequence reads: CASSLIWSSGANVLTF. The CDR3 DNA is TGTGCCAGCAGCTTAATTTGGAGCTCTGGGGCCAACGTCCTGACTTTC.

This chain connects TRBV7-9 to TRBJ1-1; D remains unclear. The CDR3 extends over 13 amino acids. V dropped 4 bases and J dropped 7 bases, with 13 bases sitting between them. The germline gives CDR1 SEHNR, CDR2 FQNEAQ (reference sequence). This CDR3 is CASSSTDSNEAFF. CDR3 in DNA: TGTGCCAGCAGCTCGACGGACTCGAATGAAGCTTTCTTT. Combining the CDR3 with reference TRBV7-9 and TRBJ1-1 gives the whole variable domain DTGVSQNPRHKITKRGQNVTFRCDPISEHNRLYWYRQTLGQGPEFLTYFQNEAQLEKSRLLSDRFSAERPKGSFSTLEIQRTEQGDSAMYLCASSSTDSNEAFFGQGTRLTVV.

CDR3 bases: TGCGCCAGCAGCACCGGGACGGCCACCTACGAGCAGTACTTC. It specifies CASSTGTATYEQYF. The chain is built from TRBV5-1 and TRBJ2-7, with D tentatively TRBD1 or TRBD2 (5 bases each). This CDR3 region has 14 residues. CDR1 and CDR2 from the germline V gene are SGHRS and YFSETQ. V gave up 4 bases and J gave up 2 bases, with 13 bases separating them.

This chain uses TRBV4-3 with TRBJ2-3; TRBD2 aligns across 7 bases. The CDR3 sequence is 15 residues long. Germline values: CDR1 LGHNA, CDR2 YSLEER. V shed 0 bases and J 6 bases; nucleotides not matched to a gene: 6. The CDR3 DNA reads TGCGCCAGCAGCCAAGATCTAGCGGAGACGGATACGCAGTATTTT. It is translated as CASSQDLAETDTQYF.

This clone was found once. The genes are TRBV5-4 and TRBJ2-3, with TRBD2 as a possible D gene (6 bases). The CDR3 sequence is 13 residues long. V lost 3 bases to trimming and J lost 6 bases, with 11 bases between them. From germline, CDR1 is SGHNT and CDR2 YYREEE (reference sequence). Here the CDR3 DNA reads TGTGCCAGCAGCTGGGACTTTTCTGATACGCAGTATTTT. It codes for CASSWDFSDTQYF.

The gene calls are TRBV19 and TRBJ1-2; D gene uncertain. Between the trimmed V and J ends, which lost 4 bases and 4 bases, there was a span of 7 bases. Germline V gene sequence: CDR1 LNHDA, CDR2 SQIVND (reference sequence). This CDR3 contains 12 residues. The DNA for the CDR3 is TGTGCCAGTAGTACCAACATCTATGGCTACACCTTC. This encodes CASSTNIYGYTF. Filled out from reference TRBV19 and TRBJ1-2, the complete variable domain reads DGGITQSPKYLFRKEGQNVTLSCEQNLNHDAMYWYRQDPGQGLRLIYYSQIVNDFQKGDIAEGYSVSREKKESFPLTVTSAQKNPTAFYLCASSTNIYGYTFGSGTRLTVV.

The rearrangement links TRBV6-5 to TRBJ2-1; tentatively, D is TRBD2 (7 bases). The V gene's germline CDR1 is MNHEY and CDR2 SVGAGI. V was cut by 2 bases and J by 5 bases, with 13 bases left in between. The CDR3 extends over 15 amino acids. The chain's CDR3 is CASSYLGRGHNEQFF. CDR3 sequence (DNA): TGTGCCAGCAGTTACCTGGGGCGGGGGCACAATGAGCAGTTCTTC.

The J gene is TRBJ2-3, the V gene TRBV18, with 8 bases identical to TRBD2. CDR1 and CDR2 (germline): KGHSH, LQKENI. This CDR3 comprises 16 residues. J was trimmed by 3 bases and V by 2 bases; bases with no gene match: 7. CDR3 in amino acids: CASSPISGGRTDTQYF. In DNA, the CDR3 is TGTGCCAGCTCACCAATTTCGGGAGGGAGGACAGATACGCAGTATTTT.